These 18 T cell receptor beta chains came from one sample sequenced in a study of cytotoxic CD8 clonotypes in ibrutinib-treated CLL. Using immunoSEQ multiplex PCR, the repertoire was profiled, and TCRdb retains in-frame clones only, with some absent. The sample shows 150,000 or so clones, about 79% of them seen only once. The sample was PBMCs, taken after 12 months of ibrutinib treatment. The source is a human donor with chronic lymphocytic leukemia.

The sample holds one count of this clone. The rearrangement links TRBV7-6 to TRBJ2-1, with 7 bases that match TRBD2. Trimming cost V 2 bases and J 3 bases; bases outside gene matches: 7. CDR1 is SGHVS, CDR2 FNYEAQ, per germline. The CDR3 runs to 16 residues. The CDR3 DNA is TGTGCCAGCAGCTTAATGGCGGGAGCTGGCTACAATGAGCAGTTCTTC. Amino acids: CASSLMAGAGYNEQFF.

This sequence joins TRBV5-4 and TRBJ1-2; 7 bases map to TRBD1. Germline-derived CDR1 and CDR2 are SGHNT and YYREEE (reference sequence). V lost 4 bases to trimming and J lost 0 bases; unmatched junction nucleotides: 9. The CDR3 has 16 amino acids. The CDR3 loop is CASSPAGGGTNYGYTF. The CDR3 DNA follows: TGTGCCAGCAGCCCTGCAGGGGGGGGGACTAACTATGGCTACACCTTC. Full variable domain (missing parts from reference TRBV5-4 and TRBJ1-2): ETGVTQSPTHLIKTRGQQVTLRCSSQSGHNTVSWYQQALGQGPQFIFQYYREEENGRGNFPPRFSGLQFPNYSSELNVNALELDDSALYLCASSPAGGGTNYGYTFGSGTRLTVV.

This clone was counted only a few times. The rearrangement links TRBV7-2 to TRBJ2-2, with TRBD1 identical over 7 bases. The germline gives CDR1 SGHTA, CDR2 FQGNSA. The CDR3 runs 18 residues. Germline trimming cut 1 base from V and 2 bases from J; bases unmatched to any gene: 10. The DNA for the CDR3 is TGTGCCAGCAGCTTAGAGGGGGCGCGGTACCATAACACCGGGGAGCTGTTTTTT. Amino acids: CASSLEGARYHNTGELFF.

The chain has TRBV5-8 and TRBJ2-3; 10 positions agree with TRBD2. The CDR3 spans 16 residues. The germline V gene encodes CDR1 SGHTS and CDR2 YDEGEE. V lost 1 base, J lost 4 bases, and 6 bases stayed unmatched. DNA for the CDR3: TGTGCCAGCAGCTTGATGAGCGGGAGGGCGTCAGATACGCAGTATTTT. Its protein is CASSLMSGRASDTQYF.

The rearrangement joins TRBV9 to TRBJ2-1; 10 nucleotides match TRBD2. The CDR3 covers 15 residues. With 4 bases clipped from V and 3 bases from J, the junction kept 4 bases outside the gene matches. CDR1 and CDR2 from the germline V gene are SGDLS and YYNGEE. The CDR3 DNA follows: TGTGCCAGCAGCCCCCCTAGCGGGAGCTACAATGAGCAGTTCTTC. It is translated as CASSPPSGSYNEQFF.

This rearrangement joins TRBV4-1 to TRBJ2-7; a weak D match, TRBD2 (5 bases). The ends were cut back, 4 bases at V and 0 bases at J, with 19 bases in the middle. The germline gives CDR1 MGHRA, CDR2 YSYEKL. CDR3 size: 17 residues. CDR3 sequence: CASSPAGGQRSSYEQYF. CDR3 DNA: TGCGCCAGCAGCCCCGCCGGCGGGCAGCGAAGCTCCTACGAGCAGTACTTC.

The V gene is TRBV15, the J gene TRBJ1-4; the D is unclear. The CDR3 sequence is 17 residues long. V shed 0 bases and J shed 5 bases, with 16 bases lying between them. Germline V gives CDR1 LNHNV, CDR2 YYDKDF (reference sequence). CDR3 sequence (DNA): TGTGCCACCAGCAGAGAGGATGCCCGCAACTTGAATGAAAAACTGTTTTTT. Its translation is CATSREDARNLNEKLFF.

As DNA, the CDR3 is TGTGCCAGCTCACCCTCCCGGACTTCTGGAACCGGGGAGCTGTTTTTT. As protein: CASSPSRTSGTGELFF. The chain recombines TRBV18 with TRBJ2-2, with TRBD2 as a possible D gene (5 bases). The CDR3 loop spans 16 amino acids. CDR1 and CDR2 from the germline V gene are KGHSH and LQKENI. Trimming took off 3 bases at V and 5 bases at J, with 16 bases between the two ends.

The rearrangement links TRBV7-9 to TRBJ2-5; D is uncertain. V dropped 5 bases and J dropped 2 bases, with 12 bases sitting between them. The CDR3 contains 14 residues. CDR1 SEHNR and CDR2 FQNEAQ come from the germline V gene (reference sequence). CDR3 in amino acids: CASSRNWEQETQYF. Here the CDR3 DNA reads TGTGCCAGCAGCCGGAACTGGGAACAAGAGACCCAGTACTTC.

The table lists this clone with a count of one. The chain links TRBV11-2 to TRBJ2-1; TRBD2 matches 9 bases. The CDR3 runs 16 residues. The germline CDR1 and CDR2 sequences are SGHAT and FQNNGV. V shed 2 bases and J 2 bases; nucleotides not matched to a gene: 4. The CDR3 region is CASSLYSGSPYNEQFF. For the CDR3, the DNA is TGTGCCAGCAGCTTATATAGCGGGAGTCCCTACAATGAGCAGTTCTTC.

The V call is TRBV2, the J call TRBJ2-7; D remains ambiguous. The CDR3 length is 15 residues. Between the trimmed V and J ends, which lost 3 bases and 3 bases, there was a span of 15 bases. CDR1 SNHLY and CDR2 FYNNEI come from the germline V gene. CDR3 coding DNA: TGTGCCAGCAGTGAGGGCTCCGTATCGATCTACGAGCAGTACTTC. It codes for CASSEGSVSIYEQYF.

The chain combines TRBV11-3 with TRBJ2-7; the D gene is possibly TRBD2 (6 bases). V was shortened by 0 bases and J by 6 bases, with 12 bases between the two germline ends. Looked up from germline, CDR1 is SGHNT and CDR2 is YENEEA. This CDR3 comprises 14 residues. CDR3 in amino acids: CASSLDPGDSEQYF. CDR3 coding DNA: TGTGCCAGCAGCTTAGACCCGGGAGACTCCGAGCAGTACTTC.

This clone was seen a few times. The chain joins TRBV14 to TRBJ1-3; no reliable D call. V was trimmed by 5 bases and J by 6 bases, leaving 11 bases between them. Germline lookup yields CDR1 SGHDN and CDR2 FVKESK. The CDR3 extends over 13 amino acids. CDR3 in DNA: TGTGCCAGCAGCGGCATATGGGAAAACACCATATATTTT. Translation gives CASSGIWENTIYF.

The chain has TRBV7-9 and TRBJ1-4, with 10 bases aligning to TRBD1. The CDR3 extends over 17 amino acids. Per germline, CDR1 SEHNR and CDR2 FQNEAQ (reference sequence). Trimming cost V 5 bases and J 1 base; bases outside gene matches: 7. In nucleotides, the CDR3 is TGTGCCAGCAGCCTATGGACAGGGGGAAGAACTAATGAAAAACTGTTTTTT. This translates into CASSLWTGGRTNEKLFF. The variable domain in full, with the rest retrieved from reference TRBV7-9 and TRBJ1-4, is DTGVSQNPRHKITKRGQNVTFRCDPISEHNRLYWYRQTLGQGPEFLTYFQNEAQLEKSRLLSDRFSAERPKGSFSTLEIQRTEQGDSAMYLCASSLWTGGRTNEKLFFGSGTQLSVL.

V usage is TRBV7-2 and J usage is TRBJ2-3; D remains ambiguous. V was cut by 7 bases and J by 4 bases, with 9 bases left in between. The CDR3 loop spans 12 amino acids. Germline V lookup: CDR1 SGHTA, CDR2 FQGNSA. The CDR3 spells CASTPVSDTQYF. CDR3 coding DNA: TGTGCCAGCACCCCGGTTTCAGATACGCAGTATTTT.

V usage is TRBV5-1 and J usage is TRBJ2-5; the match to TRBD2 covers 9 bases. This CDR3 region has 15 residues. The ends lost 4 bases at V and 2 bases at J; junction bases unmatched: 6. The germline V gene has CDR1 SGHRS and CDR2 YFSETQ. CDR3 sequence: CASSLAGQPQETQYF. The CDR3 DNA reads as TGCGCCAGCAGCCTAGCGGGACAACCTCAAGAGACCCAGTACTTC.

The V call is TRBV7-3, the J call TRBJ2-7, with D possibly TRBD2 on 6 matching bases. Trimming removed 2 bases from V and 1 base from J, with 9 bases in between. The CDR3 extends over 14 amino acids. Germline V gene sequence: CDR1 SGHTA, CDR2 FQGTGA. The CDR3 region has the DNA TGTGCCAGCAGCTTATTTGGGGGGTCCTACGAGCAGTACTTC. Residues: CASSLFGGSYEQYF.

The rearrangement uses TRBV19 and TRBJ2-1; D is unresolved. Trimming cost V 7 bases and J 0 bases, with 10 bases left between them. CDR3 length equals 14 residues. CDR1 LNHDA and CDR2 SQIVND come from the germline V gene (reference sequence). Written as DNA, the CDR3 is TGTGCCAGTATTGTGGCTCGCTCCTACAATGAGCAGTTCTTC. Translation gives CASIVARSYNEQFF.